Below, one T cell receptor (beta chain) is given with its context. The junction had 4 bases not matched to a gene; V was cut back by 6 bases and J by 5 bases. Germline assignment: CDR1 KGHSH and CDR2 LQKENI. The CDR3 is made up of 14 amino acids. Original analysis: Amplifying reference gene primers gave estimates of nucleated cell counts. The assay was immunoSEQ multiplex PCR, and TCRdb's table has in-frame clones only and misses some. The D gene and trimming were derived from the DNA, and the V and J assignments and clone size from that table. The sample includes 71,000 or so clones, 70% to 90% of them seen just once. These data come from a study of blood T cell repertoires in COVID-19. About the research overall: Spain, Italy and the United States supplied samples that represented acute and convalescent COVID-19. T cells, B-cell-depleted T cells, or PBMCs provided the cDNA or gDNA that served as material.

The gene calls are TRBV18 and TRBJ2-1, with TRBD2 matching over 10 bases. The TCR comes from a man older than 75 in a cohort sampled during active COVID-19. The specimen sequenced was peripheral blood. CDR3 region: CASSPGTSDNEQFF. Here the CDR3 DNA reads TGTGCCAGCTCTCCAGGGACTAGCGACAATGAGCAGTTCTTC.